This TCR beta chain appears in the sequencing data of a study of T cell changes during pregnancy in multiple sclerosis. Germline CDR1 and CDR2: MGHDK and SYGVNS. This CDR3 is built from 16 residues. Unmatched junction bases numbered 4, after V lost 5 bases and J lost 0 bases. Data came from immunoSEQ multiplex PCR; TCRdb stores just in-frame clones and leaves some out. The sample records around 40,000 clones, approximately 90% being singletons. This TCR derives from a female donor with multiple sclerosis, enrolled in a pregnancy study. The sample here was CD4+ T cells from peripheral blood mononuclear cells, taken in the second trimester of pregnancy. The chain has TRBV25-1 and TRBJ2-6, with 7 bases that match TRBD2. The chain's CDR3 is CASSPRGDSGANVLTF. CDR3 nucleotides: TGTGCCAGCAGTCCCCGGGGGGACTCTGGGGCCAACGTCCTGACTTTC.